Here is one T cell receptor (beta chain) with its context. Its target is not known. TCR alpha and TCR beta cDNA libraries carrying sample barcodes and UMIs came from 5'RACE with constant-segment primers. One entry per CDR3 protein results from TCRdb running MiXCR on the 5' RACE reads. The table has some 410,000 distinct CDR3 sequences, 20% to 25% seen once. The length of the CDR3 is 14 residues. Germline V CDR1 and CDR2: LGHNA, YSLEER. V lost 1 base, J lost 0 bases, and 6 bases lay in between. The sample belongs to a study of T-cell memory formation after mild COVID-19. Turning to the study itself: Largely donor-specific TCR clusters were found.

Findings and limits, study-wide: While clones contracting from day 15 to 85 were balanced between CD4 and CD8, later expanders leaned CD4+. That cross-reactive memory joined was suggested by some responding clones appearing in pre-infection memory.

The J gene is TRBJ1-2, the V gene TRBV4-3; D gene ambiguous. This TCR was sampled from an adult woman who had mild COVID-19 (a few samples of this study predate the infection). Cell type and time point are not known. The source material was PBMCs or a T cell subset sorted from them (not recorded which). This chain's CDR3 is CASSQGPANYGYTF. The CDR3 DNA reads as TGCGCCAGCAGCCAAGGTCCAGCTAACTATGGCTACACCTTC.